The present T cell receptor (beta chain) was sequenced within a study of blood T cell repertoires in COVID-19. For the study at large: The United States, Italy and Spain provided the acute and convalescent COVID-19 samples. PBMCs, B-cell-depleted T cells, or T cells were the source of the cDNA or gDNA that made up the material.

Per the authors' pipeline: Quantification of nucleated cells was approximated via reference gene primer amplification. Some clones are missing from TCRdb's copy, which holds only in-frame ones; the method was immunoSEQ multiplex PCR. D and trimming come from the DNA, and the V and J calls and clone size come from that table. The sample consists of about 260,000 clones, 87% of them appearing once. The CDR3 extends over 16 amino acids. The J segment lost 0 bases and the V segment lost 2 bases, leaving 4 bases of the junction unmatched. Germline assignment: CDR1 SGDLS and CDR2 YYNGEE. This chain joins TRBV9 and TRBJ2-5, with 10 bases identical to TRBD2. Sequencing was carried out using peripheral blood. The receptor was derived from a woman between 40 and 50 years old who had recovered from COVID-19. DNA of the CDR3: TGTGCCAGCAGCGTGGTTAGCGGGGGGAACCAAGAGACCCAGTACTTC. It codes for CASSVVSGGNQETQYF.